This T cell receptor beta chain was recorded in a study of blood T cell repertoires in COVID-19. The sample holds a few counts of this clone. The CDR3 spans 16 residues. CDR1 and CDR2 from the germline V gene are KGHDR and SFDVKD. After removal of 4 bases from V and 4 bases from J, the junction contained 9 bases not matched to a gene. Authors' methods: Reference gene primer amplification gave estimated nucleated cell counts. The data were produced by immunoSEQ multiplex PCR, yet TCRdb's version contains in-frame clones alone and is incomplete. D and trimming were read from the DNA, whereas the V and J calls and clone size are those reported in that table. The table lists some 90,000 clones, 70% to 85% of them singletons.

The source is a man between 70 and 80 years old with active or convalescent COVID-19. V gene TRBV24-1 combines with J gene TRBJ2-5, with TRBD1 identical over 9 bases. Input material: peripheral blood. CDR3 nucleotides: TGTGCCACCAGTGAGGGAAACAGGGGGCGAGGAGAGACCCAGTACTTC. Translating gives CATSEGNRGRGETQYF.